The entry below gives a single T cell receptor (beta chain) sequence along with its context. Its antigen remains unidentified. This specimen comes from a study of chemoradiotherapy in HPV16-positive cancers. Findings and limits, study-wide: Only a couple of HPV16-positive patients supplied the functional HPV-specificity definition. Non-HPV-specific T cells did not expand in tumors during treatment, whereas candidate HPV-specific clones and E7-related motifs did.

The V end was cut by 3 bases, the J end by 1 base, with 9 bases between. The CDR3 runs 14 residues. Per the germline V gene, CDR1 is WSHSY and CDR2 is SAAADI. Over chemoradiotherapy, repertoires were sampled more than once. Clones were read by immunoSEQ multiplex PCR, and TCRdb kept only the in-frame ones, dropping some. The top ten hold 5% to 7% of the sample, which has 1,500 to 2,000 clones, roughly 87% seen once. The sample consisted of tumor tissue, taken from a patient who underwent chemoradiotherapy. The chain couples TRBV10-2 to TRBJ1-1; D not certain. The receptor comes from a human donor with HPV-associated anogenital cancer. DNA of the CDR3: TGCGCCAGCAGTGATGACCTGGGGAACACTGAAGCTTTCTTT. It encodes CASSDDLGNTEAFF.